Shown below are 31 T cell receptor beta chains from a single sample sequenced in a study of identical twins. Each CDR3 protein is one row after TCRdb ran MiXCR on the 5' RACE reads. The table records 750,000 to 950,000 distinct CDR3 sequences, around 12% of them present only once. These records were also assigned to another study, of yellow fever vaccine responses in identical twins.

Sequencing used PBMCs. The source is a young woman in good health.

The sample holds many counts of this clonotype. The V gene is TRBV5-1, the J gene TRBJ2-3; the match to TRBD2 covers 12 bases. J lost 3 bases, V lost 4 bases, and 15 bases had no gene match. CDR1 is SGHRS and CDR2 is YFSETQ in the germline V gene. This CDR3 spans 19 amino acids. CDR3 sequence reads: CASSTLTGTSGSLTDTQYF. The CDR3 nucleotides read TGCGCCAGCAGCACCCTTACCGGGACTAGCGGGTCCCTAACAGATACGCAGTATTTT.

In this sample, this clonotype turned up once. The chain employs TRBV24-1 and TRBJ2-1, with 10 bases aligning to TRBD1. The V gene's germline CDR1 is KGHDR and CDR2 SFDVKD. This CDR3 region has 15 residues. V trimming: 4 bases; J trimming: 6 bases; junction bases outside the gene matches: 5. The CDR3 loop is CATSETGTGVNEQFF. The DNA for the CDR3 is TGTGCCACCAGTGAAACCGGGACAGGGGTCAATGAGCAGTTCTTC.

This clonotype has a count of ten or more. The chain couples TRBV27 to TRBJ2-3, with 8 nucleotides matching TRBD1. CDR1 is MNHEY and CDR2 is SMNVEV in the germline V gene (reference sequence). The V gene end was trimmed by 1 base and the J gene end by 1 base; junction bases not matched to a gene: 1. The CDR3 consists of 15 residues. The CDR3 nucleotides read TGTGCCAGCAGTTTATTGGACAGGGGCACAGATACGCAGTATTTT. It translates to CASSLLDRGTDTQYF.

V usage is TRBV10-3 and J usage is TRBJ2-1; a possible D gene is TRBD1 (6 bases). CDR1 is ENHRY and CDR2 is SYGVKD in the germline V gene. V lost 7 bases to trimming and J lost 0 bases, with 28 bases between them. The CDR3 has 20 amino acids. CDR3 DNA: TGTGCCATCATAGTTCTCGGACAGAGAAAAAGAACGAGCTCCTACAATGAGCAGTTCTTC. This encodes CAIIVLGQRKRTSSYNEQFF.

This clonotype occurred a few times. V gene TRBV5-6 combines with J gene TRBJ2-7; 10 bases are a match to TRBD2. CDR1 SGHDT and CDR2 YYEEEE come from the germline V gene. The trim removed 2 bases at V and 6 bases at J, leaving 5 bases unmatched. The CDR3 length is 14 residues. CDR3 nucleotides: TGTGCCAGCAGCTTCGGGACTAGCGCGGCCGAGCAGTACTTC. It translates to CASSFGTSAAEQYF.

The gene calls are TRBV12-3 or TRBV12-4 and TRBJ2-5, with 10 bases lining up with TRBD2. The CDR3 loop spans 15 amino acids. The junction had 9 bases not matched to a gene; V was cut back by 6 bases and J by 5 bases. CDR3 sequence reads: CASRPGTSDWETQYF. CDR3 nucleotides: TGTGCCAGCAGACCCGGGACTAGCGATTGGGAGACCCAGTACTTC.

The gene calls are TRBV12-3 or TRBV12-4 and TRBJ2-1, with 15 bases lining up with TRBD2. The ends lost 6 bases at V and 8 bases at J; junction bases unmatched: 2. The CDR3 extends over 14 amino acids. This CDR3 reads CASRGLAGGYEQFF. DNA for the CDR3: TGTGCCAGCAGAGGACTAGCGGGAGGGTATGAGCAGTTCTTC.

This chain uses TRBV28 with TRBJ2-1, with 11 bases fitting TRBD2. This CDR3 is 19 amino acids long. Looked up from germline, CDR1 is MDHEN and CDR2 is SYDVKM. V lost 2 bases to trimming and J lost 0 bases; unmatched junction nucleotides: 9. The CDR3 region is CASSLSGLAGPSSYNEQFF. CDR3 in DNA: TGTGCCAGCAGTTTAAGCGGACTAGCGGGCCCAAGCTCCTACAATGAGCAGTTCTTC.

This clonotype was seen a handful of times. The chain carries TRBV20-1 and TRBJ2-3; TRBD2 might be the D (5 bases). This CDR3 is built from 14 residues. Germline V gene lookup returns CDR1 DFQATT and CDR2 SNEGSKA (reference sequence). V dropped 5 bases and J dropped 4 bases, with 16 bases sitting between them. CDR3: CSAPRTEGADTQYF. As DNA, the CDR3 is TGCAGTGCTCCCCGGACTGAGGGCGCAGATACGCAGTATTTT.

This clonotype has only a few counts. The chain couples TRBV12-3 or TRBV12-4 to TRBJ2-2, with D perhaps TRBD2 (5 bases). Trimming removed 7 bases from V and 4 bases from J, with 19 bases in between. The CDR3 extends over 16 amino acids. The CDR3 DNA reads TGTGCCAGCAATACCCTCGACACCCGGGGCACCGGGGAGCTGTTTTTT. The encoded protein is CASNTLDTRGTGELFF.

This clonotype occurred a few times. The chain carries TRBV6-5 and TRBJ2-2; D gene ambiguous. Germline V gives CDR1 MNHEY, CDR2 SVGAGI. V dropped 2 bases and J dropped 3 bases, with 7 bases sitting between them. The CDR3 runs 14 residues. CDR3 nucleotides: TGTGCCAGCAGTTACGACCGGGACACCGGGGAGCTGTTTTTT. It is translated as CASSYDRDTGELFF.

V is TRBV6-5 and J is TRBJ1-5; 8 nucleotides line up with TRBD1. Germline loops: CDR1 MNHEY, CDR2 SVGAGI. The CDR3 is 14 amino acids. Germline trimming cut 7 bases from V and 7 bases from J; bases unmatched to any gene: 9. The CDR3 sequence: CASILGQGKQPQHF. The DNA for the CDR3 is TGTGCCAGCATTTTAGGACAGGGTAAACAGCCCCAGCATTTT.

This clonotype was seen a handful of times. The V call is TRBV7-2, the J call TRBJ2-3; D not certain. This CDR3 contains 13 residues. Germline values: CDR1 SGHTA, CDR2 FQGNSA. Trimming removed 5 bases from V and 4 bases from J, with 10 bases in between. CDR3 bases: TGTGCCAGCAGCCCTCCTGTGGCAGATACGCAGTATTTT. It encodes CASSPPVADTQYF. Full variable domain (rest looked up from reference TRBV7-2 and TRBJ2-3): GAGVSQSPSNKVTEKGKDVELRCDPISGHTALYWYRQSLGQGLEFLIYFQGNSAPDKSGLPSDRFSAERTGGSVSTLTIQRTQQEDSAVYLCASSPPVADTQYFGPGTRLTVL.

V and J are TRBV5-1 and TRBJ2-3; maybe TRBD2 (6 bases). This CDR3 region has 16 residues. V shed 0 bases and J shed 5 bases, with 16 bases lying between them. Germline CDR1 reads SGHRS; CDR2 reads YFSETQ. CDR3 DNA sequence: TGCGCCAGCAGCTTGGCCCTAGCGACCAGAGTAGATACGCAGTATTTT. This codes for CASSLALATRVDTQYF.

In its sample, this clonotype was seen a few times. The chain recombines TRBV11-2 with TRBJ1-1; D unclear. Germline CDR1 is SGHAT and CDR2 is FQNNGV. This CDR3 is built from 13 residues. V dropped 1 base and J dropped 4 bases, with 7 bases sitting between them. CDR3 region: CASSLVIGTEAFF. In DNA, the CDR3 is TGTGCCAGCAGCTTAGTAATCGGCACTGAAGCTTTCTTT.

The V call is TRBV9, the J call TRBJ2-7; no reliable D call. CDR1 SGDLS and CDR2 YYNGEE come from the germline V gene. Between the trimmed V and J ends, which lost 0 bases and 2 bases, there was a span of 9 bases. This CDR3 has 14 amino acids. This chain's CDR3 is CASSVGAEPYEQYF. The CDR3 nucleotides read TGTGCCAGCAGCGTAGGGGCCGAGCCCTACGAGCAGTACTTC.

The J gene is TRBJ2-3, the V gene TRBV27; TRBD1 aligns across 8 bases. V lost 1 base and J lost 2; bases outside the gene matches: 2. Germline values: CDR1 MNHEY, CDR2 SMNVEV (reference sequence). There are 15 residues in the CDR3. This CDR3 reads CASSLWQGATDTQYF. Here the CDR3 DNA reads TGTGCCAGCAGTTTATGGCAGGGGGCCACAGATACGCAGTATTTT.

This clonotype was seen only a few times. CDR3 region: CASSNRFF. For the CDR3, the DNA is TGCGCCAGCAGCAATAGGTTCTTC. The chain recombines TRBV10-1 with TRBJ2-1; D gene uncertain. The V gene's germline CDR1 is WNHNN and CDR2 SYGVQD (reference sequence). CDR3 length: 8 amino acids. Trimming removed 6 bases at V and 15 bases at J, with 6 bases between.

The chain employs TRBV7-9 and TRBJ2-7, with D hard to call. Germline CDR1 reads SEHNR; CDR2 reads FQNEAQ (reference sequence). The CDR3 is made up of 14 amino acids. Trimming took off 1 base at V and 5 bases at J, with 12 bases between the two ends. The CDR3 DNA reads TGTGCCAGCAGCTTAGATATGGGTTTCCACGAGCAGTACTTC. Encoded protein: CASSLDMGFHEQYF.

There are many counts of this clonotype. This sequence joins TRBV5-1 and TRBJ2-1; 9 bases line up with TRBD1. Trimming took 0 bases from V and 0 from J; bases not matched to a gene: 1. Germline loops: CDR1 SGHRS, CDR2 YFSETQ. The CDR3 contains 16 residues. The DNA of the CDR3 is TGCGCCAGCAGCTTGGAGGGACAGGGCTCCTACAATGAGCAGTTCTTC. It specifies CASSLEGQGSYNEQFF.

The chain has TRBV27 and TRBJ2-3, with 7 bases lining up with TRBD2. The CDR3 loop spans 15 amino acids. CDR1 is MNHEY and CDR2 is SMNVEV in the germline V gene (reference sequence). V was pared by 4 bases and J by 2 bases, with 6 bases of the junction left unmatched. Here the CDR3 DNA reads TGTGCCAGCAGTTGGGGGGGGTTATTCACAGATACGCAGTATTTT. This gives the protein CASSWGGLFTDTQYF.

Only a few counts were recorded for this clonotype. This sequence joins TRBV10-2 and TRBJ1-5; 11 nucleotides align to TRBD1. This CDR3 contains 16 residues. Germline CDR1 is WSHSY and CDR2 is SAAADI. The V and J ends lost 7 bases and 5 bases, in that order; junction bases with no gene match: 10. The CDR3 loop is CASKDRGRGWDQPQHF. The CDR3 DNA reads as TGCGCCAGCAAGGACAGGGGGCGGGGGTGGGATCAGCCCCAGCATTTT.

A few counts support this clonotype. The chain has TRBV5-1 and TRBJ2-4; D may correspond to TRBD1 or TRBD2 (6 bases each). This CDR3 contains 16 residues. With 0 bases removed from V and 4 bases from J, the gap between germline ends came to 14 bases. The germline CDR1 and CDR2 sequences are SGHRS and YFSETQ. The CDR3 nucleotides read TGCGCCAGCAGCTTGGTCGGCGGGACACTAAAAAACATTCAGTACTTC. Amino acids: CASSLVGGTLKNIQYF. The full variable domain, in which reference TRBV5-1 and TRBJ2-4 provide the parts outside the CDR3, is KAGVTQTPRYLIKTRGQQVTLSCSPISGHRSVSWYQQTPGQGLQFLFEYFSETQRNKGNFPGRFSGRQFSNSRSEMNVSTLELGDSALYLCASSLVGGTLKNIQYFGAGTRLSVL.

This clonotype was observed a few times. In nucleotides, the CDR3 is TGTGCCAGCAGTTACATCTCAGATACGCAGTATTTT. This sequence encodes CASSYISDTQYF. This rearrangement joins TRBV6-6 to TRBJ2-3; D remains ambiguous. Germline V gene lookup returns CDR1 MNHNY and CDR2 SVGAGI (reference sequence). The CDR3 consists of 12 residues. Between the trimmed V and J ends, which lost 2 bases and 4 bases, there was a span of 4 bases.

J is TRBJ2-7 and V is TRBV6-1; no firm D call. The germline V gene has CDR1 MNHNS and CDR2 SASEGT. The CDR3 covers 13 residues. V was cut by 1 base and J by 3 bases, with 7 bases left in between. CDR3 DNA: TGTGCCAGCAGTGAAGGGGCGCGCTACGAGCAGTACTTC. Protein: CASSEGARYEQYF.

This clonotype was detected ten times or more. The genes are TRBV12-3 or TRBV12-4 and TRBJ1-1, with 8 bases aligning to TRBD1. This CDR3 region has 17 residues. The junction had 12 bases not matched to a gene; V was cut back by 1 base and J by 5 bases. Written as DNA, the CDR3 is TGTGCCAGCAGTTTAGGGGATCAGGGGGCCTCGGGTACTGAAGCTTTCTTT. It is translated as CASSLGDQGASGTEAFF.

This clonotype was observed a few times. This chain connects TRBV27 to TRBJ2-3; no firm D call. Germline V gives CDR1 MNHEY, CDR2 SMNVEV (reference sequence). V lost 1 base and J 4 bases, leaving 9 bases between the germline ends. The CDR3 loop spans 14 amino acids. CDR3 amino acids: CASSLFGRADTQYF. CDR3 bases: TGTGCCAGCAGTTTATTCGGGCGCGCAGATACGCAGTATTTT.

The chain employs TRBV6-1 and TRBJ2-1, with 8 positions matching TRBD2. The CDR3 sequence is 15 residues long. Germline-derived CDR1 and CDR2 are MNHNS and SASEGT. The V gene end was trimmed by 6 bases and the J gene end by 2 bases; junction bases not matched to a gene: 6. Here the CDR3 reads CASRDLAGAYNEQFF. DNA of the CDR3: TGTGCCAGCAGAGACCTAGCGGGCGCCTACAATGAGCAGTTCTTC.

The chain uses TRBV28 and TRBJ2-1; D perhaps matches TRBD1 (6 bases). The CDR3 consists of 13 residues. Germline CDR1 reads MDHEN; CDR2 reads SYDVKM. Trimming pared 5 bases from V and 5 bases from J, leaving 10 bases between. CDR3 in DNA: TGTGCCAGCAGTCCCACAGGGCACAATGAGCAGTTCTTC. This sequence encodes CASSPTGHNEQFF.

This chain uses TRBV3-1 with TRBJ2-7; D uncertain. Looked up from germline, CDR1 is LGHDT and CDR2 is YNNKEL (reference sequence). V was cut by 0 bases and J by 4 bases, with 16 bases left in between. The CDR3 runs 16 residues. The CDR3 bases are TGTGCCAGCAGCCAAGATCTTGGGGTCACAGTATACGAGCAGTACTTC. Protein: CASSQDLGVTVYEQYF.

Many counts were recorded for this clonotype. The V call is TRBV5-1, the J call TRBJ1-6, with a weak D call TRBD1 (6 bases). This CDR3 is 16 amino acids long. V was pared by 4 bases and J by 6 bases, with 17 bases between. Germline V CDR1 and CDR2: SGHRS, YFSETQ. CDR3 nucleotides: TGCGCCAGCAGCCCAAACCTGATAGGGGGTAATTCACCCCTCCACTTT. It encodes CASSPNLIGGNSPLHF.